The clone carrying this TCR beta chain was found a few times. The antigen remains undetermined. This entry is derived from a study of follicular helper T cells after annual influenza vaccination. Findings of the study overall: Just roughly 10-23% of cells analyzed had recovered productive TCRB sequences.

Time point: 2014-2015 season, pre-vaccination. Community-dwelling subjects without influenza vaccination in the prior 6 months were enrolled. Excluded were substance abuse, HIV/AIDS, active cancer, immunomodulatory drugs and active illness. Non-naive CD4+CXCR5+PD-1+ cTfh were sorted into ICOS+CD38+ and ICOS-CD38- fractions. Here immunoSEQ multiplex PCR was the method, and the copy in TCRdb shows in-frame clones only, minus some. The sample lists 7,000 to 9,000 clones, roughly 85% seen once, with around 3% in the top ten. V gave up 6 bases and J gave up 8 bases, with 8 bases separating them. The CDR3 is made up of 12 amino acids. The V gene's germline CDR1 is MNHNS and CDR2 SASEGT.

This TCR came from an adult who received the influenza vaccine. The V and J genes are TRBV6-1 and TRBJ1-6; D gene uncertain. Sequenced material: CXCR5+ CD38- circulating T follicular helper cells from blood, taken on the day of influenza vaccination. The subset was: circulating Tfh, non-naive CD4+CXCR5+PD-1+ (ICOS+CD38+ or ICOS-CD38-). In DNA, the CDR3 is TGTGCCAGCAGGGCGGCCGATTCACCCCTCCACTTT. This codes for CASRAADSPLHF.